Sequencing of this T cell receptor (beta chain) was carried out in a study of identifying expanded T cells in peripheral blood. Collection occurred without any documented infections or immune events in donors. Study-level points and caveats: Clone count variance between approximately two-week samples rose with total template count. Over approximately two and four weeks, about 15 and 18 clones changed, versus around 1.2 between replicates.

Clones were sequenced by immunoSEQ multiplex PCR, and TCRdb holds only the in-frame ones, with some missing. This table has under 110,000 clones, roughly 85% appearing once. Germline-derived CDR1 and CDR2 are MNHEY and SVGAGI. CDR3 length: 13 amino acids. Deletions cut 4 bases from V and 3 bases from J, with 9 bases between. A remark on this clone: Its antigen is unknown.

This receptor was obtained from a person aged 18 to 69 in good health. Source material: blood. The chain joins TRBV6-5 to TRBJ1-1; D gene unclear. The DNA for the CDR3 is TGTGCCAGCAGTTCAGACGGGGACACTGAAGCTTTCTTT. Protein: CASSSDGDTEAFF.